One sample yielded the 25 T cell receptor beta chains listed below, sequenced in a study of cytotoxic CD8 clonotypes in ibrutinib-treated CLL. The data were produced by immunoSEQ multiplex PCR, yet TCRdb's version contains in-frame clones alone and is incomplete. The top ten hold less than 6% of the sample, which has 160,000 or so clones, roughly 80% seen once. This specimen was PBMCs, taken after 24 months of ibrutinib treatment. The origin of the receptors is a human donor with chronic lymphocytic leukemia.

J is TRBJ2-1 and V is TRBV7-2; 8 positions agree with TRBD1. Germline loops: CDR1 SGHTA, CDR2 FQGNSA. J gave up 4 bases and V 6 bases, and 14 bases lay outside the gene matches. This CDR3 is built from 17 residues. The CDR3, as DNA: TGTGCCAGCAGATTAAGGTCCGCGACAGGGGTATACAATGAGCAGTTCTTC. It yields the protein CASRLRSATGVYNEQFF.

This chain uses TRBV19 with TRBJ1-2; possible D gene TRBD1, 6 bases. The length of the CDR3 is 11 residues. Between the trimmed V and J ends, which lost 6 bases and 8 bases, there was a span of 10 bases. Germline V CDR1 and CDR2: LNHDA, SQIVND (reference sequence). CDR3 region: CASRDSLGYTF. CDR3 sequence (DNA): TGTGCCAGTAGGGACAGCCTAGGCTACACCTTC.

V gene TRBV4-3 combines with J gene TRBJ2-1, with 7 bases fitting TRBD2. The germline gives CDR1 LGHNA, CDR2 YSLEER. The CDR3 spans 16 residues. The junction had 6 bases not matched to a gene; V was cut back by 1 base and J by 3 bases. The CDR3 DNA follows: TGCGCCAGCAGCCAAGCCGGAGGCGGGAGCTACAATGAGCAGTTCTTC. Amino acids: CASSQAGGGSYNEQFF.

The rearrangement links TRBV7-3 to TRBJ2-3; D call uncertain. V was clipped by 3 bases and J by 2 bases, with 9 bases between them. Germline V gene data show CDR1 as SGHTA and CDR2 as FQGTGA. The CDR3 has 14 amino acids. Written as DNA, the CDR3 is TGTGCCAGCAGCTTTATACAGCCCACAGATACGCAGTATTTT. It specifies CASSFIQPTDTQYF. Variable domain in full (rest from reference TRBV7-3 and TRBJ2-3): GAGVSQTPSNKVTEKGKYVELRCDPISGHTALYWYRQSLGQGPEFLIYFQGTGAADDSGLPNDRFFAVRPEGSVSTLKIQRTERGDSAVYLCASSFIQPTDTQYFGPGTRLTVL.

The chain links TRBV9 to TRBJ1-3, with D possibly TRBD1 on 6 matching bases. The CDR3 is 18 residues long. Trimming cost V 8 bases and J 0 bases, with 24 bases left between them. Per the germline V gene, CDR1 is SGDLS and CDR2 is YYNGEE. The CDR3 loop reads CASASEPSRGSSGNTIYF. The DNA for the CDR3 is TGTGCCAGTGCGAGTGAGCCATCCAGGGGTTCCTCTGGAAACACCATATATTTT.

The gene calls are TRBV7-9 and TRBJ1-1, with TRBD1 matching 7 bases. This CDR3 is 13 amino acids long. Trimming took 0 bases from V and 8 from J; bases not matched to a gene: 3. Per germline, CDR1 SEHNR and CDR2 FQNEAQ (reference sequence). CDR3 in amino acids: CASSLATGTEAFF. The CDR3 region has the DNA TGTGCCAGCAGCTTAGCGACAGGGACAGAAGCTTTCTTT.

This chain connects TRBV9 to TRBJ1-2; D not certain. Trimming took 4 bases from V and 0 from J, leaving 16 bases between them. The CDR3 loop spans 16 amino acids. CDR1 SGDLS and CDR2 YYNGEE come from the germline V gene. Here the CDR3 reads CASSRPEGASNYGYTF. CDR3 coding DNA: TGTGCCAGCAGCCGCCCTGAGGGTGCATCTAACTATGGCTACACCTTC.

The CDR3 coding sequence is TGTGCCAGTAGTATTGGTGGCTATCTCACCGGGGAGCTGTTTTTT. As protein: CASSIGGYLTGELFF. The chain employs TRBV19 and TRBJ2-2; D is undetermined. The germline V gene encodes CDR1 LNHDA and CDR2 SQIVND (reference sequence). The CDR3 sequence is 15 residues long. V gave up 3 bases and J gave up 4 bases, with 12 bases separating them.

V usage is TRBV15 and J usage is TRBJ1-6, with a tentative D call TRBD1 (6 bases). V lost 5 bases, J lost 9 bases, and 17 bases lay in between. Germline lookup yields CDR1 LNHNV and CDR2 YYDKDF (reference sequence). The CDR3 sequence is 15 residues long. CDR3 sequence (DNA): TGTGCCACCAGCTCAGAGGGAGGGGGGATTTCACCCCTCCACTTT. Its translation: CATSSEGGGISPLHF.

The chain recombines TRBV14 with TRBJ1-4, with D tentatively TRBD1 (6 bases). Germline CDR1 and CDR2: SGHDN and FVKESK. This CDR3 is 15 amino acids long. Trimming removed 2 bases from V and 3 bases from J, with 10 bases in between. CDR3 loop: CASSQTGASNEKLFF. The CDR3 DNA is TGTGCCAGCAGCCAAACGGGGGCTTCTAATGAAAAACTGTTTTTT.

The chain carries TRBV9 and TRBJ1-2; 9 bases are shared with TRBD1. This CDR3 has 16 amino acids. Trimming cost V 1 base and J 4 bases; bases outside gene matches: 8. CDR1 and CDR2 (germline): SGDLS, YYNGEE. The CDR3 spells CASSVTGQGKVYGYTF. The CDR3, as DNA: TGTGCCAGCAGCGTAACCGGACAGGGGAAAGTCTATGGCTACACCTTC.

The chain links TRBV6-6 to TRBJ1-1; the D is unclear. CDR3 length: 14 residues. V was clipped by 2 bases and J by 7 bases, with 14 bases between them. Per the germline V gene, CDR1 is MNHNY and CDR2 is SVGAGI (reference sequence). CDR3 loop: CASSYPNRKDEAFF. CDR3 coding DNA: TGTGCCAGCAGTTACCCTAACAGAAAAGATGAAGCTTTCTTT.

This chain uses TRBV5-6 with TRBJ1-2; TRBD1 matches 8 bases. Germline CDR1 SGHDT, CDR2 YYEEEE. J lost 7 bases, V lost 3 bases, and 11 bases had no gene match. The CDR3 is made up of 15 amino acids. The CDR3 bases are TGTGCCAGCAGCTCCTTGATACTGACAGGGGTTGGCTACACCTTC. Its protein product is CASSSLILTGVGYTF.

V usage is TRBV7-2 and J usage is TRBJ2-1; a possible D gene is TRBD2 (6 bases). V dropped 2 bases and J dropped 3 bases, with 11 bases sitting between them. This CDR3 contains 15 residues. CDR1 and CDR2 (germline): SGHTA, FQGNSA. DNA for the CDR3: TGTGCCAGCAGCTTAACTAGCCGTCTCTACAATGAGCAGTTCTTC. Residues: CASSLTSRLYNEQFF.

The V and J genes are TRBV28 and TRBJ2-3; 7 nucleotides agree with TRBD1. J was trimmed by 1 base and V by 7 bases; bases with no gene match: 11. Germline CDR1 is MDHEN and CDR2 is SYDVKM. The CDR3 is 16 amino acids. The DNA for the CDR3 is TGTGCCAGCACCTCATTACAGGGGAGAGGCACAGATACGCAGTATTTT. Translation gives CASTSLQGRGTDTQYF.

The V and J genes are TRBV15 and TRBJ1-1, with D unclear. Germline V CDR1 and CDR2: LNHNV, YYDKDF (reference sequence). Between the trimmed V and J ends, which lost 0 bases and 0 bases, there was a span of 11 bases. CDR3 length: 16 amino acids. The CDR3 region is CATSRERGRLNTEAFF. CDR3 nucleotide sequence: TGTGCCACCAGCAGAGAGCGCGGCAGGTTGAACACTGAAGCTTTCTTT.

This clone was observed a few times. The rearrangement joins TRBV28 to TRBJ1-2; D remains unclear. This CDR3 has 15 residues. Trimming shortened V by 6 bases and J by 1 base, and 15 bases separated the two germline ends. From germline, CDR1 is MDHEN and CDR2 SYDVKM. CDR3 DNA sequence: TGTGCCAGCAGACCACCCCGAGGGTTTAACTATGGCTACACCTTC. Translated, it gives CASRPPRGFNYGYTF.

The chain links TRBV27 to TRBJ2-3, with D perhaps given as TRBD1 or TRBD2 (5 bases each). V lost 3 bases and J lost 9, with 16 bases in between. Germline V CDR1 and CDR2: MNHEY, SMNVEV (reference sequence). The CDR3 has 14 amino acids. CDR3 region: CASSFTGTRVTQYF. The DNA of the CDR3 is TGTGCCAGCAGTTTCACGGGGACGCGGGTGACGCAGTATTTT.

This clone was observed a few times. The chain joins TRBV4-2 to TRBJ2-3; D uncertain. This CDR3 contains 16 residues. The V gene lost 6 bases and the J gene lost 4 bases, with 20 bases spanning the gap. Germline V gene sequence: CDR1 LGHNA, CDR2 YNFKEQ. The CDR3 DNA reads TGTGCCAGCAGTCCCAATAAGGAGTTATGGGCAGATACGCAGTATTTT. Amino acids: CASSPNKELWADTQYF.

The J gene is TRBJ2-3, the V gene TRBV2; TRBD1 agrees at 10 bases. The CDR3 consists of 13 residues. The junction had 3 bases not matched to a gene; V was cut back by 6 bases and J by 6 bases. Germline CDR1 is SNHLY and CDR2 is FYNNEI. In nucleotides, the CDR3 is TGTGCCAGCAGACGGGGACAGGGGGATACGCAGTATTTT. It specifies CASRRGQGDTQYF.

The V call is TRBV28, the J call TRBJ2-7; tentative D call: TRBD2 (5 bases). V was pared by 8 bases and J by 3 bases, with 11 bases between. Germline assignment: CDR1 MDHEN and CDR2 SYDVKM. The CDR3 sequence is 12 residues long. The CDR3, as DNA: TGTGCCAGCCGAAGAGGGAACTACGAGCAGTACTTC. Its translation is CASRRGNYEQYF.

J is TRBJ1-5 and V is TRBV6-5, with D possibly being TRBD1 (5 bases). Germline V gene lookup returns CDR1 MNHEY and CDR2 SVGAGI. The CDR3 spans 14 residues. Deletions cut 6 bases from V and 9 bases from J, with 18 bases between. The CDR3 DNA sequence: TGTGCCAGCAGCCTACTGGTAGGGGATGTGCCCCAGCATTTT. This encodes CASSLLVGDVPQHF.

The rearrangement uses TRBV7-9 and TRBJ1-1, with D perhaps matching TRBD1 (5 bases). The CDR3 has 15 residues. From germline, CDR1 is SEHNR and CDR2 FQNEAQ (reference sequence). The germline V and J ends were trimmed by 1 base and 5 bases, with 14 bases remaining between them. CDR3 region: CASSLEAGIRTEAFF. CDR3 nucleotide sequence: TGTGCCAGCAGCTTAGAGGCAGGGATAAGGACTGAAGCTTTCTTT.

This clone was detected once. The CDR3 reads CASSLAGYTEAFF. CDR3 coding DNA: TGTGCCAGCAGTTTAGCCGGATACACTGAAGCTTTCTTT. The gene calls are TRBV28 and TRBJ1-1; D remains unclear. The CDR3 extends over 13 amino acids. V was trimmed by 2 bases and J by 3 bases, leaving 7 bases between them. Germline CDR1 and CDR2: MDHEN and SYDVKM.

The CDR3 nucleotides read TGCGCCAGCAGCCGTGACATGGGTGCCTGGCAGTACTTC. Protein product: CASSRDMGAWQYF. The V and J genes are TRBV5-1 and TRBJ2-5; D ambiguous. Germline CDR1 SGHRS, CDR2 YFSETQ. V was shortened by 4 bases and J by 11 bases, with 18 bases between the two germline ends. The CDR3 sequence is 13 residues long.